The T cell receptor (beta chain) described here comes from a study of blood T cell repertoires in COVID-19. Turning to the study itself: Specimens from acute and convalescent COVID-19 originated in the United States, Italy and Spain. From T cells, B-cell-depleted T cells, or PBMCs came the material, which was cDNA or gDNA.

Sequencing used immunoSEQ multiplex PCR; TCRdb keeps in-frame clones, though not all of them. The repertoire has more than 110,000 clones, around nine tenths of them found once; the top ten carry 5% to 6%. Trimming at V came to 0 bases and at J to 12 bases, leaving 9 bases not matched to a gene. The V gene's germline CDR1 is MNHNY and CDR2 SVGAGI (reference sequence). The length of the CDR3 is 15 residues. The sequence came from a human donor in a cohort sampled during active COVID-19. What was sequenced was peripheral blood. This rearrangement joins TRBV6-6 to TRBJ1-4; 8 nucleotides match TRBD1. CDR3 loop: CASSYSGTGRSQLFF. Written as DNA, the CDR3 is TGTGCCAGCAGTTACTCCGGGACAGGAAGGTCACAACTGTTTTTT.